This T cell receptor beta chain originates from a study of blood T cell repertoires in COVID-19. Original processing notes: For nucleated cells, counts were estimated from reference gene primer amplification. The table came from immunoSEQ multiplex PCR; TCRdb's copy has only in-frame clones and leaves some out. Clone size and V and J calls were adopted from that table, with D and trimming inferred from the DNA. Of 190,000 or so clones listed, more than 75% are singletons. CDR3 length: 17 amino acids. The junction had 4 bases not matched to a gene; V was cut back by 2 bases and J by 2 bases. Germline V lookup: CDR1 MNHEY, CDR2 SVGEGT.

This sequence was found in a man in his forties or fifties with active or convalescent COVID-19. Sequences were obtained from peripheral blood. This chain uses TRBV6-2 or TRBV6-3 with TRBJ2-1, with 12 positions matching TRBD2. In DNA form, the CDR3 reads TGTGCCAGCAGTTACGGACTAGCGGGGACTCCCTACAATGAGCAGTTCTTC. Translation gives CASSYGLAGTPYNEQFF.